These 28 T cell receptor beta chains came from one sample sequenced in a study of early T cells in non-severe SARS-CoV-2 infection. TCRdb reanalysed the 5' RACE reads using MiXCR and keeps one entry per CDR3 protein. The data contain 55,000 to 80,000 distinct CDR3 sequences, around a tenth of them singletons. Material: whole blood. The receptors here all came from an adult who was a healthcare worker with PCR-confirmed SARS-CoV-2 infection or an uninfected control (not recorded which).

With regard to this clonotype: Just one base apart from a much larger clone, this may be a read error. CDR3 nucleotides: TGTCCCAGCAGTTCACCCCGGGGTGGGAACACCGGGGAGCTGTTTTTT. This sequence encodes CPSSSPRGGNTGELFF. The chain is built from TRBV6-6 and TRBJ2-2; D might be TRBD2 (5 bases). The CDR3 sequence is 16 residues long. CDR1 MNHNY and CDR2 SVGAGI come from the germline V gene (reference sequence).

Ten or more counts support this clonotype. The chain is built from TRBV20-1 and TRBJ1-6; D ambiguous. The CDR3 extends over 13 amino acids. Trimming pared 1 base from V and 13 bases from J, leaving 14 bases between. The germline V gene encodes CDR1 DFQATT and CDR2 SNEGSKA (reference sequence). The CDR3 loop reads CSARVVGISPLHF. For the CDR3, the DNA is TGCAGTGCTAGAGTGGTCGGGATATCGCCCCTCCACTTT.

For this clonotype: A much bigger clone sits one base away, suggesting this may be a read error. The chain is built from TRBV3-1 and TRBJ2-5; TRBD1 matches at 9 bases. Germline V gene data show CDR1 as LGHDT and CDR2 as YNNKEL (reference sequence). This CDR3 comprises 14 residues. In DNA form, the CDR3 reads TGTGCCAACAGCCACAGGGGGCGACAAGAGACCCAGTACTTC. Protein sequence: CANSHRGRQETQYF.

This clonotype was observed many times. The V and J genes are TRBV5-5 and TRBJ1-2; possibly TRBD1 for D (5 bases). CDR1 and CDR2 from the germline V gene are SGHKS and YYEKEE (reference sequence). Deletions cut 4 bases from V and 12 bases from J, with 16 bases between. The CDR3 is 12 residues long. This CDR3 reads CASSPSARGDTF. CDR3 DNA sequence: TGTGCCAGCAGCCCCTCCGCGCGGGGCGACACCTTC. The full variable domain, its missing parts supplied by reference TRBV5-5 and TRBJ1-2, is DAGVTQSPTHLIKTRGQQVTLRCSPISGHKSVSWYQQVLGQGPQFIFQYYEKEERGRGNFPDRFSARQFPNYSSELNVNALLLGDSALYLCASSPSARGDTFGSGTRLTVV.

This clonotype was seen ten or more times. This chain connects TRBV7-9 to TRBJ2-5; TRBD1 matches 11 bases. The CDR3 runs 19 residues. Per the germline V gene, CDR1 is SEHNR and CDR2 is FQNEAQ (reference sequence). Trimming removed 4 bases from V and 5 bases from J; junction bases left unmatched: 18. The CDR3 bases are TGTGCCAGCAGCTCCGTCAGTTTCCGGGACAGGGGGGGACAGGAGACCCAGTACTTC. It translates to CASSSVSFRDRGGQETQYF.

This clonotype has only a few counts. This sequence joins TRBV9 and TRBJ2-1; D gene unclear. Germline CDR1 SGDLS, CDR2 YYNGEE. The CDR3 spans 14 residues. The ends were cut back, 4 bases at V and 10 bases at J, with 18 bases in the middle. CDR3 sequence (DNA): TGTGCCAGCAGCTCCAGGACGAATATCGGAGAGCAGTTCTTC. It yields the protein CASSSRTNIGEQFF. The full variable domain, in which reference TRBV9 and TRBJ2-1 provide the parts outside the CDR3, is DSGVTQTPKHLITATGQRVTLRCSPRSGDLSVYWYQQSLDQGLQFLIQYYNGEERAKGNILERFSAQQFPDLHSELNLSSLELGDSALYFCASSSRTNIGEQFFGPGTRLTVL.

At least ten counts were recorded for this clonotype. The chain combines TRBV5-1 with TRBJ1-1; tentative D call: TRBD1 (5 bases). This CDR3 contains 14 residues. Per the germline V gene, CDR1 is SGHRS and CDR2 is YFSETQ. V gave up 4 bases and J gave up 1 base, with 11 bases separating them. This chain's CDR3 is CASSPSTGNTEAFF. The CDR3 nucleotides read TGCGCCAGCAGCCCCTCAACAGGGAACACTGAAGCTTTCTTT.

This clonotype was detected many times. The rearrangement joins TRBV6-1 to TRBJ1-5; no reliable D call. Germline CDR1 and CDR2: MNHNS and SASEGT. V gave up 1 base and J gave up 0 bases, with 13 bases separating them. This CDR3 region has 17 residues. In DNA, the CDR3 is TGTGCCAGCAGTGAAGGGGTCAGGACCTCTAGCAATCAGCCCCAGCATTTT. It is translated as CASSEGVRTSSNQPQHF.

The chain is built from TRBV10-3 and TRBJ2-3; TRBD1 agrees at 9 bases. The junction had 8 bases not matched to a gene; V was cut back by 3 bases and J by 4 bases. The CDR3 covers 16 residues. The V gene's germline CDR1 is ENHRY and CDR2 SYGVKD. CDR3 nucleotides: TGTGCCATCAGTGATCTGGACAGGGGCGTGGCAGATACGCAGTATTTT. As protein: CAISDLDRGVADTQYF.

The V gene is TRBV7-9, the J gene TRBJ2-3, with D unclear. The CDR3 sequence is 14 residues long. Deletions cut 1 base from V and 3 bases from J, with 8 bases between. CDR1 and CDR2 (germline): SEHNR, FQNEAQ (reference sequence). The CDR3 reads CASSLDLRTDTQYF. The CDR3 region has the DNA TGTGCCAGCAGCTTAGATCTGCGAACAGATACGCAGTATTTT.

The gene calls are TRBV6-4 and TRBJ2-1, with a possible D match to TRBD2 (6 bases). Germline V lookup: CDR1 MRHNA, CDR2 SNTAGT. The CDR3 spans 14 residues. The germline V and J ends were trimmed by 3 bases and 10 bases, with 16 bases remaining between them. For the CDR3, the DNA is TGTGCCAGCAGTGAAGGCGGCGGGATCGGCGAGCAGTTCTTC. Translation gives CASSEGGGIGEQFF.

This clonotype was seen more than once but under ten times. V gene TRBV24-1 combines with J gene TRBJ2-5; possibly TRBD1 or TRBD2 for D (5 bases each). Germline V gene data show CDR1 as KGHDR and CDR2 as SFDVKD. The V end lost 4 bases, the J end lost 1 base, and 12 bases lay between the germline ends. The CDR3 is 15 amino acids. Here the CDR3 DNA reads TGTGCCACCAGTGACCCGGGACGGACCCAAGAGACCCAGTACTTC. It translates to CATSDPGRTQETQYF.

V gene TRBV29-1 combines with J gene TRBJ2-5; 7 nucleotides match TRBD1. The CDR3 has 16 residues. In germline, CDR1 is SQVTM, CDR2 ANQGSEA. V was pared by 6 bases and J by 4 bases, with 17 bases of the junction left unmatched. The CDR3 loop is CSVAPRGRGTRETQYF. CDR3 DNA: TGCAGCGTAGCCCCGAGGGGCAGGGGGACGCGAGAGACCCAGTACTTC.

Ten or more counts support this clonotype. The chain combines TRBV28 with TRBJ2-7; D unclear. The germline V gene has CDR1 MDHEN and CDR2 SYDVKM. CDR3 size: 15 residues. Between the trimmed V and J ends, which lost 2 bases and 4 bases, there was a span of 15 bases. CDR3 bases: TGTGCCAGCAGTTTAGGAAGGGCAGCCCCTTACGAGCAGTACTTC. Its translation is CASSLGRAAPYEQYF.

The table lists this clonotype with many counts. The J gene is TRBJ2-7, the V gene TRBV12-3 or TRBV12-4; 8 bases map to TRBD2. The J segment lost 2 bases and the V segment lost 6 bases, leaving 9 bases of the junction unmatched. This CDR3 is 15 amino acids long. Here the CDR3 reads CASRPTSGRAYEQYF. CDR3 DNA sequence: TGTGCCAGCAGACCCACTAGCGGCAGAGCCTACGAGCAGTACTTC.

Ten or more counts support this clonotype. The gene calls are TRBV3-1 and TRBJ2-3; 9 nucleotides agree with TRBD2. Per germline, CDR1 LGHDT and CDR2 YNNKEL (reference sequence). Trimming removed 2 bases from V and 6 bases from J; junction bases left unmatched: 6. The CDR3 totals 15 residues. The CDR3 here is CASSQPAGGRDTQYF. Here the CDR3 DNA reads TGTGCCAGCAGCCAACCAGCGGGGGGCCGGGATACGCAGTATTTT.

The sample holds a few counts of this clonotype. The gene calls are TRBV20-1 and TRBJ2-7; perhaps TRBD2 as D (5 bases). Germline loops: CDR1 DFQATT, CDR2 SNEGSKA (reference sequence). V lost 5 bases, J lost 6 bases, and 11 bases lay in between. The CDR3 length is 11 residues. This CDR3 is CSAQPGLEQYF. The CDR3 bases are TGCAGTGCTCAGCCTGGACTCGAGCAGTACTTC.

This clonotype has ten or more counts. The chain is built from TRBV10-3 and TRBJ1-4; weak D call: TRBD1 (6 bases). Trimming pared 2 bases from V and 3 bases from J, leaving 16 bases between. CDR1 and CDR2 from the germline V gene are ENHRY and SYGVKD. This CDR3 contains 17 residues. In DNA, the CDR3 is TGTGCCATCAGTGAGCCCAACGAACAGGGTGCTAATGAAAAACTGTTTTTT. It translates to CAISEPNEQGANEKLFF.

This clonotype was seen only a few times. The CDR3 nucleotides read TGTGCCAGCAGCCCCTCCCGGGGGCGCGGACTCTATGGCTACACCTTC. Its protein product is CASSPSRGRGLYGYTF. V usage is TRBV5-6 and J usage is TRBJ1-2; D might be TRBD1 (6 bases). This CDR3 has 16 residues. Trimming left V 4 bases short and J 4 bases short, with 20 bases between. From germline, CDR1 is SGHDT and CDR2 YYEEEE.

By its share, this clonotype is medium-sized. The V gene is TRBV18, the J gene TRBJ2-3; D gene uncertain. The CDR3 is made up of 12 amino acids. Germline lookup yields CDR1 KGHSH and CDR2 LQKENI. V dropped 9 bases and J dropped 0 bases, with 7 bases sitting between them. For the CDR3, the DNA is TGTGCCAGTAGTCCAAGCACAGATACGCAGTATTTT. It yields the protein CASSPSTDTQYF.

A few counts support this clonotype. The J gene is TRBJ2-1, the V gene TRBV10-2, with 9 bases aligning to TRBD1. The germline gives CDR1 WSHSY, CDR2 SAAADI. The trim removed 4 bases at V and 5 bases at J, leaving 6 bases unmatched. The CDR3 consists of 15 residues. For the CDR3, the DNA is TGCGCCAGCAGTGTCTGGGGGACAGGGAACAATGAGCAGTTCTTC. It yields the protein CASSVWGTGNNEQFF.

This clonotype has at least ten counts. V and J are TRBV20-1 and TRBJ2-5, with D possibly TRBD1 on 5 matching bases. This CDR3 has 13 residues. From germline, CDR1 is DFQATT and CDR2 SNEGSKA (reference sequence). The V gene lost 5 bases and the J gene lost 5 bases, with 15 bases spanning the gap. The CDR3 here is CSAPLQGSETQYF. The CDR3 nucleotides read TGCAGTGCTCCTCTTCAGGGTTCGGAGACCCAGTACTTC.

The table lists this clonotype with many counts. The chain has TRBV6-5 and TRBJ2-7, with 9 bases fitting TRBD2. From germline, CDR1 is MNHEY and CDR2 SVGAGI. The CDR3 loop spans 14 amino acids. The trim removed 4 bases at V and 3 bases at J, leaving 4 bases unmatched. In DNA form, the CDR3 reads TGTGCCAGCAGTTCTACTAGCGGGCACTACGAGCAGTACTTC. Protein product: CASSSTSGHYEQYF.

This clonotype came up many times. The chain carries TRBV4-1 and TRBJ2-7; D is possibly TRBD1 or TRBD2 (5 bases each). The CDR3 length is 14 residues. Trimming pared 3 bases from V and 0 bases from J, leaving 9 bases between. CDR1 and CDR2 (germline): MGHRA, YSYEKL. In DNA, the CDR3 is TGCGCCAGCAGCCAGGGGGAAAGCTCCTACGAGCAGTACTTC. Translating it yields CASSQGESSYEQYF.

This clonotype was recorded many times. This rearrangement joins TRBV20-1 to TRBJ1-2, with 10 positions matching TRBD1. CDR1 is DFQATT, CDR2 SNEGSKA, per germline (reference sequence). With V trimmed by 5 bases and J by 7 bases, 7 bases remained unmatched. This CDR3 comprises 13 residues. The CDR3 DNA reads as TGCAGTGCTTGGGTGGACAGGGGGGTTGGCTACACCTTC. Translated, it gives CSAWVDRGVGYTF.

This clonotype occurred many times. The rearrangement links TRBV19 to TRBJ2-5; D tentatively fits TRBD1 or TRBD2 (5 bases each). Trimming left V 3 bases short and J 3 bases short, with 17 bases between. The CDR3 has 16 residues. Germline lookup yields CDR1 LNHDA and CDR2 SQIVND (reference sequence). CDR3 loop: CASSIGPGTAEETQYF. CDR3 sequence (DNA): TGTGCCAGTAGTATCGGACCCGGGACGGCTGAAGAGACCCAGTACTTC.

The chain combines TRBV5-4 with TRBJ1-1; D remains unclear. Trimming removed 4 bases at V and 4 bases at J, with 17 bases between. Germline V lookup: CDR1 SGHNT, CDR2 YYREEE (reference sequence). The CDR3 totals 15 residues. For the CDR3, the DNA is TGTGCCAGCAGCCTCCTGGACGGCGGGTCCACTGAAGCTTTCTTT. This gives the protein CASSLLDGGSTEAFF.

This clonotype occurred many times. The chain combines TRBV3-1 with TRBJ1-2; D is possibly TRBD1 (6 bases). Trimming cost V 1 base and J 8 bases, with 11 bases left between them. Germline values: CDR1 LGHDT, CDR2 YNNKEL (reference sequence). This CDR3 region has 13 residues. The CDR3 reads CASSQVGGSGYTF. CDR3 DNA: TGTGCCAGCAGCCAAGTAGGGGGAAGCGGCTACACCTTC.